Reported below is one T cell receptor (beta chain). Its antigen is currently unknown. The sample belongs to a study of shared clonotypes between healthy human individuals. The study, taken as a whole, reports: When naive CD4 clonotypes were compared across a few donors, about 4.8% were shared. Tissues were not sampled, only blood, and their repertoires likely differ. Larger estimated richness was generally recorded for naive subsets relative to memory subsets. Sequencing depth was a factor that was expected to affect clonotype sharing among donors.

CDR1 and CDR2 from the germline V gene are SGDLS and YYNGEE. The ends lost 4 bases at V and 7 bases at J; junction bases unmatched: 5. The CDR3 contains 14 residues. TCRdb's copy holds only in-frame clones and misses some; the assay was immunoSEQ multiplex PCR. In the table there are under 850,000 clones, almost 95% of which are singletons. It was CD45RO-negative cells, positively selected for CCR7, that made up naive CD8 cells, with terminally differentiated effector memory CD45RA+ cells excluded. Sequencing was done on a sample of naive CD8+ T cells sorted from blood. The sequence derives from a man aged 25 to 45 in good health. The V gene is TRBV9, the J gene TRBJ2-2; 9 nucleotides line up with TRBD1. The CDR3: CASSLTGGIGELFF. For the CDR3, the DNA is TGTGCCAGCAGCTTGACAGGGGGAATCGGGGAGCTGTTTTTT. Variable domain in full (rest from reference TRBV9 and TRBJ2-2): DSGVTQTPKHLITATGQRVTLRCSPRSGDLSVYWYQQSLDQGLQFLIQYYNGEERAKGNILERFSAQQFPDLHSELNLSSLELGDSALYFCASSLTGGIGELFFGEGSRLTVL.